These 23 T cell receptor beta chains came from one sample sequenced in a study of brain T cells in children with intractable seizures. The method was immunoSEQ multiplex PCR; TCRdb's version includes in-frame clones alone and lacks a portion of them. The sample includes approximately 330,000 clones, over 90% seen only once; the top ten take about 5.8%. Time point specified: blood from clinic visit 5 months post-surgery; TSC patient then seizure free. Sample: peripheral blood, taken less than 6 months after surgery. The receptors were sampled from a boy younger than two with tuberous sclerosis and intractable seizures.

This clone was observed a single time. The chain combines TRBV12-3 or TRBV12-4 with TRBJ2-1; TRBD2 matches 7 bases. The V gene end was trimmed by 5 bases and the J gene end by 7 bases; junction bases not matched to a gene: 2. The CDR3 totals 12 residues. The CDR3 here is CASSRGGNEQFF. CDR3 nucleotides: TGTGCCAGCAGTCGCGGGGGAAATGAGCAGTTCTTC.

V gene TRBV3-1 (or the pseudogene TRBV3-2) combines with J gene TRBJ2-3, with a possible D match to TRBD1 (6 bases). CDR1 LGHDT and CDR2 YNNKEL come from the germline V gene (reference sequence). The ends were cut back, 0 bases at V and 12 bases at J, with 22 bases in the middle. This CDR3 contains 16 residues. The CDR3 sequence is CASSQDYGQHRPGQYF. CDR3 nucleotide sequence: TGTGCCAGCAGCCAAGATTACGGACAGCACCGTCCGGGTCAGTATTTT.

This sequence joins TRBV6-1 and TRBJ2-2, with 7 bases lining up with TRBD1. CDR1 is MNHNS, CDR2 SASEGT, per germline. This CDR3 has 16 amino acids. Unmatched junction bases numbered 8, after V lost 2 bases and J lost 5 bases. CDR3 DNA: TGTGCCAGCAGTGAACTCGGGACAGCTTTGACCGGGGAGCTGTTTTTT. Translating it yields CASSELGTALTGELFF.

This clone came up once. The J gene is TRBJ1-2, the V gene TRBV19; 7 bases are shared with TRBD1. The length of the CDR3 is 15 residues. V lost 0 bases and J lost 5; bases outside the gene matches: 6. CDR1 is LNHDA, CDR2 SQIVND, per germline (reference sequence). CDR3 nucleotide sequence: TGTGCCAGTAGTATAGATCGTGGGACAGTTTATGGCTACACCTTC. This gives the protein CASSIDRGTVYGYTF. The entire variable domain, with the rest obtained from reference TRBV19 and TRBJ1-2, is as follows: DGGITQSPKYLFRKEGQNVTLSCEQNLNHDAMYWYRQDPGQGLRLIYYSQIVNDFQKGDIAEGYSVSREKKESFPLTVTSAQKNPTAFYLCASSIDRGTVYGYTFGSGTRLTVV.

The J gene is TRBJ1-6, the V gene TRBV30; the D gene is possibly TRBD1 (5 bases). The CDR3 has 15 residues. Germline loops: CDR1 GTSNPN, CDR2 SVGIG (reference sequence). V shed 5 bases and J shed 13 bases, with 24 bases lying between them. In nucleotides, the CDR3 is TGTGCCTGGCCTCGGGACCGAGGCTTAGATTTGCCCCTCCACTTT. Its translation is CAWPRDRGLDLPLHF.

The V and J genes are TRBV29-1 and TRBJ1-2; no reliable D call. Trimming took off 1 base at V and 4 bases at J, with 7 bases between the two ends. Germline lookup yields CDR1 SQVTM and CDR2 ANQGSEA. The CDR3 consists of 12 residues. CDR3 sequence (DNA): TGCAGCGTTGAAGGAGCTTCCTATGGCTACACCTTC. Protein: CSVEGASYGYTF.

A single count supports this clone. The gene calls are TRBV28 and TRBJ2-1, with a possible D match to TRBD2 (5 bases). Deletions cut 7 bases from V and 8 bases from J, with 24 bases between. The CDR3 consists of 16 residues. Germline CDR1 reads MDHEN; CDR2 reads SYDVKM. For the CDR3, the DNA is TGTGCCAGCACCGGCGCGGCACTAGAATTTTTCGATGAGCAGTTCTTC. This encodes CASTGAALEFFDEQFF. Full variable domain (rest looked up from reference TRBV28 and TRBJ2-1): DVKVTQSSRYLVKRTGEKVFLECVQDMDHENMFWYRQDPGLGLRLIYFSYDVKMKEKGDIPEGYSVSREKKERFSLILESASTNQTSMYLCASTGAALEFFDEQFFGPGTRLTVL.

The gene calls are TRBV5-1 and TRBJ2-7; D call uncertain. CDR3 length equals 14 residues. Trimming removed 1 base from V and 2 bases from J, with 10 bases in between. The germline V gene encodes CDR1 SGHRS and CDR2 YFSETQ. The CDR3: CASSLWYSPYEQYF. CDR3 bases: TGCGCCAGCAGCTTGTGGTATTCTCCCTACGAGCAGTACTTC.

This chain links TRBV18 with TRBJ2-3; 7 bases map to TRBD1. The germline V gene has CDR1 KGHSH and CDR2 LQKENI. This CDR3 contains 16 residues. Trimming took 3 bases from V and 3 from J; bases not matched to a gene: 9. The CDR3 DNA is TGTGCCAGCTCACCCGCTGAGGGGGCCGGGACAGATACGCAGTATTTT. Translation: CASSPAEGAGTDTQYF.

This chain joins TRBV4-2 and TRBJ2-7; D perhaps matches TRBD1 (6 bases). The V and J ends lost 0 bases and 4 bases respectively, with 13 bases between them. Germline V CDR1 and CDR2: LGHNA, YNFKEQ. This CDR3 spans 15 amino acids. The CDR3 DNA is TGTGCCAGCAGCCAAGATTGGCAGGGACAATACGAGCAGTACTTC. Translation gives CASSQDWQGQYEQYF.

The sample holds a few counts of this clone. This chain links TRBV25-1 with TRBJ1-6, with 11 bases that match TRBD1. The CDR3 has 13 residues. CDR1 is MGHDK, CDR2 SYGVNS, per germline. With V trimmed by 4 bases and J by 10 bases, 0 bases remained unmatched. The CDR3 sequence is CASSGTGGSPLHF. The CDR3 DNA sequence: TGTGCCAGCAGTGGGACAGGGGGCTCACCCCTCCACTTT.

The J gene is TRBJ1-2, the V gene TRBV7-3, with 7 bases aligning to TRBD1. The CDR3 sequence is 15 residues long. V trimming: 5 bases; J trimming: 8 bases; junction bases outside the gene matches: 14. In germline, CDR1 is SGHTA, CDR2 FQGTGA. Written as DNA, the CDR3 is TGTGCCAGCAGCCCAGGCGGACAGGTGCGGGGCGGCTACACCTTC. Its protein product is CASSPGGQVRGGYTF. Complete variable domain (other parts from reference TRBV7-3 and TRBJ1-2): GAGVSQTPSNKVTEKGKYVELRCDPISGHTALYWYRQSLGQGPEFLIYFQGTGAADDSGLPNDRFFAVRPEGSVSTLKIQRTERGDSAVYLCASSPGGQVRGGYTFGSGTRLTVV.

The rearrangement joins TRBV10-2 to TRBJ2-7, with TRBD2 matching over 9 bases. Germline-derived CDR1 and CDR2 are WSHSY and SAAADI. The V segment lost 0 bases and the J segment 5 bases; nucleotides outside the gene matches: 2. This CDR3 spans 14 amino acids. The CDR3 reads CASSESSGSNEQYF. CDR3 bases: TGCGCCAGCAGTGAGTCTAGCGGGAGCAACGAGCAGTACTTC.

In the case of this clone: The same CDR3 also results from other DNA sequences found in this sample. The rearrangement joins TRBV5-1 to TRBJ1-5, with 8 bases that match TRBD1. Germline lookup yields CDR1 SGHRS and CDR2 YFSETQ. CDR3 length equals 15 residues. V was pared by 3 bases and J by 4 bases, with 6 bases of the junction left unmatched. CDR3 DNA sequence: TGCGCCAGCAGCTCCACAGGGGGGGGGAATCAGCCCCAGCATTTT. Translation gives CASSSTGGGNQPQHF.

V is TRBV4-1 and J is TRBJ1-6, with D possibly being TRBD1 (5 bases). The V end was cut by 0 bases, the J end by 4 bases, with 10 bases between. The CDR3 spans 16 residues. Germline CDR1 reads MGHRA; CDR2 reads YSYEKL. The CDR3 sequence is CASSQDWGSYNSPLHF. Here the CDR3 DNA reads TGCGCCAGCAGCCAAGATTGGGGCAGTTATAATTCACCCCTCCACTTT.

The rearrangement uses TRBV6-5 and TRBJ1-2, with 8 bases matching TRBD1. Trimming cost V 10 bases and J 4 bases; bases outside gene matches: 8. The CDR3 is 13 residues long. Germline lookup yields CDR1 MNHEY and CDR2 SVGAGI. CDR3 coding DNA: TGTGCCATACGACCCGGGACAGGCTATGGCTACACCTTC. Amino acid sequence: CAIRPGTGYGYTF.

V is TRBV7-9 and J is TRBJ1-4; D is ambiguous. CDR1 and CDR2 (germline): SEHNR, FQNEAQ (reference sequence). The V gene lost 5 bases and the J gene lost 4 bases, with 8 bases spanning the gap. This CDR3 spans 13 amino acids. CDR3 loop: CASSPPGNEKLFF. The CDR3 region has the DNA TGTGCCAGCAGCCCCCCCGGTAATGAAAAACTGTTTTTT.

CDR3 in amino acids: CASSLDVSGGETQYF. The DNA of the CDR3 is TGCGCCAGCAGCTTGGATGTTTCGGGGGGGGAGACCCAGTACTTC. The genes are TRBV5-1 and TRBJ2-5, with TRBD2 identical over 8 bases. J was trimmed by 5 bases and V by 0 bases; bases with no gene match: 6. CDR1 is SGHRS, CDR2 YFSETQ, per germline. The CDR3 runs 15 residues.

This sequence joins TRBV3-1 (or the pseudogene TRBV3-2) and TRBJ1-2; D gene uncertain. Germline CDR1 reads LGHDT; CDR2 reads YNNKEL (reference sequence). The CDR3 runs to 13 residues. V was trimmed by 3 bases and J by 1 base, leaving 6 bases between them. The CDR3 DNA follows: TGTGCCAGCAGCCACCTGATTAACTATGGCTACACCTTC. It codes for CASSHLINYGYTF.

This chain uses TRBV5-1 with TRBJ2-7; 7 nucleotides agree with TRBD1. J lost 4 bases, V lost 5 bases, and 0 bases had no gene match. Per germline, CDR1 SGHRS and CDR2 YFSETQ. The CDR3 loop spans 11 amino acids. For the CDR3, the DNA is TGCGCCAGCAGACAGGGGTACGAGCAGTACTTC. Residues: CASRQGYEQYF.

This clone was detected only once. The chain combines TRBV28 with TRBJ1-5; a weak D match, TRBD1 (5 bases). The germline gives CDR1 MDHEN, CDR2 SYDVKM. With 3 bases removed from V and 3 bases from J, the gap between germline ends came to 15 bases. CDR3 size: 16 residues. As DNA, the CDR3 is TGTGCCAGCAGTTTCCGAAAGACAGTACTCAATCAGCCCCAGCATTTT. This sequence encodes CASSFRKTVLNQPQHF.

The chain joins TRBV7-9 to TRBJ1-1; TRBD1 agrees at 8 bases. V gave up 4 bases and J gave up 4 bases; unmatched junction bases: 8. Germline values: CDR1 SEHNR, CDR2 FQNEAQ (reference sequence). CDR3 length: 15 residues. The CDR3 here is CASSSVQGASTEAFF. CDR3 coding DNA: TGTGCCAGCAGCTCCGTCCAGGGGGCAAGCACTGAAGCTTTCTTT. The whole variable domain, filled in from reference TRBV7-9 and TRBJ1-1, reads DTGVSQNPRHKITKRGQNVTFRCDPISEHNRLYWYRQTLGQGPEFLTYFQNEAQLEKSRLLSDRFSAERPKGSFSTLEIQRTEQGDSAMYLCASSSVQGASTEAFFGQGTRLTVV.

V usage is TRBV6-6 and J usage is TRBJ2-7; maybe TRBD1 (6 bases). CDR3 size: 13 residues. Germline CDR1 is MNHNY and CDR2 is SVGAGI (reference sequence). Trimming cost V 7 bases and J 5 bases, with 15 bases left between them. CDR3 bases: TGTGCCAGCACTCAGGACAGACGAAACGAGCAGTACTTC. It yields the protein CASTQDRRNEQYF.